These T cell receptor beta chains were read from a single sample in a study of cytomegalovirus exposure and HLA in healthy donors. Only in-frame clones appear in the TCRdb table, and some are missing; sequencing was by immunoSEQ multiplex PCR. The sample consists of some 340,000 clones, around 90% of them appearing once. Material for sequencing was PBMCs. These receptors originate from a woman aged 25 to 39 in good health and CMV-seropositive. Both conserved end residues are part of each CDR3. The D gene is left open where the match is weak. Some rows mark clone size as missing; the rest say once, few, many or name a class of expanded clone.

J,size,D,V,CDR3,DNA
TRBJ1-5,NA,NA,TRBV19,CASAALSNQPQHF,TGTGCCAGTGCAGCCTTGAGCAATCAGCCCCAGCATTTT
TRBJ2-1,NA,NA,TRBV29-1,CSVDGLQGRVINEQFF,TGCAGCGTTGACGGGCTGCAGGGGCGAGTAATCAATGAGCAGTTCTTC
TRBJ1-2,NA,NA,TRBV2,CASSPDGIYGYTF,TGTGCCAGCAGCCCGGACGGTATTTATGGCTACACCTTC
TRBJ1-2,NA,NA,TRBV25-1,CASSDMWGYTF,TGTGCCAGCAGTGATATGTGGGGCTACACCTTC
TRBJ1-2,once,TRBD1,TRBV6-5,CASSYRDRGRTNGYTF,TGTGCCAGCAGTTACCGGGACAGGGGGCGCACGAATGGCTACACCTTC
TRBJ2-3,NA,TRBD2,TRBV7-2,CASSWTSDTQYF,TGTGCCAGCAGCTGGACTAGTGATACGCAGTATTTT
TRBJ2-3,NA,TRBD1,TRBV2,CASSAWTGGAGDTQYF,TGTGCCAGCAGCGCTTGGACAGGGGGCGCGGGAGATACGCAGTATTTT
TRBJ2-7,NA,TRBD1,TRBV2,CASSEHWDSLYEQYF,TGTGCCAGCAGTGAGCATTGGGACAGTCTCTACGAGCAGTACTTC
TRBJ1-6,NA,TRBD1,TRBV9,CASSRDRVYNSPLHF,TGTGCCAGCAGCAGGGACAGGGTTTATAATTCACCCCTCCACTTT
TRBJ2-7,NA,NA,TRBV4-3,CASSPAAGTSYEQYF,TGCGCCAGCAGCCCAGCCGCCGGGACATCCTACGAGCAGTACTTC
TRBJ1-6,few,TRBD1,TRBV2,CASTSDRGRSPLHF,TGTGCCAGCACTAGCGACAGGGGTCGTTCACCCCTCCACTTT
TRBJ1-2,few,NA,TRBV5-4,CASSLLGTYYGYTF,TGTGCCAGCAGCTTACTCGGGACGTACTATGGCTACACCTTC
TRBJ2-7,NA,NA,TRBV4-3,CASSQGIAPTYEQYF,TGCGCCAGCAGCCAAGGAATAGCTCCCACCTACGAGCAGTACTTC
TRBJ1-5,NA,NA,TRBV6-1,CASNEGSSNQPQHF,TGTGCCAGCAACGAGGGTTCGAGCAATCAGCCCCAGCATTTT
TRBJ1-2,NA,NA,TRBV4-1,CASSQDGFSGYTF,TGCGCCAGCAGCCAGGACGGTTTCTCTGGCTACACCTTC
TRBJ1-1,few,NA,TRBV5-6,CASSLGAGTAEAFF,TGTGCCAGCAGCTTGGGGGCGGGGACCGCTGAAGCTTTCTTT
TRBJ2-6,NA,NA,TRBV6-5,CASMGGGSGANVLTF,TGTGCCAGCATGGGTGGAGGCTCTGGGGCCAACGTCCTGACTTTC
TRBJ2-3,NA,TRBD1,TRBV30,CAWSPTGAPGDTQYF,TGTGCCTGGAGTCCTACAGGGGCCCCCGGGGATACGCAGTATTTT
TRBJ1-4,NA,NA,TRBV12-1,CAQPGTGHNEKLFF,TGTGCCCAACCCGGGACAGGCCATAATGAAAAACTGTTTTTT
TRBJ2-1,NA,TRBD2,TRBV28,CASSSQGELAGVYNEQFF,TGTGCCAGCAGTTCCCAGGGAGAGCTAGCGGGAGTCTACAATGAGCAGTTCTTC
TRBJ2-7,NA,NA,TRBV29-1,CSVRGLRGTYEQYF,TGCAGCGTTAGGGGCCTCCGGGGGACCTACGAGCAGTACTTC
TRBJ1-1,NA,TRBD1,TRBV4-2,CASSRPGTGRPEAFF,TGTGCCAGCAGCCGGCCCGGGACAGGTCGCCCTGAAGCTTTCTTT
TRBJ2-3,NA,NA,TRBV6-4,CASSDRGNTDTQYF,TGTGCCAGCAGTGATCGGGGGAACACAGATACGCAGTATTTT
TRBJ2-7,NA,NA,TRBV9,CASSVSPFDKSYEQYF,TGTGCCAGCAGCGTCAGTCCTTTTGACAAATCCTACGAGCAGTACTTC
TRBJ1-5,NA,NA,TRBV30,CAWSVISGDQPQHF,TGTGCCTGGAGTGTAATCTCAGGGGATCAGCCCCAGCATTTT
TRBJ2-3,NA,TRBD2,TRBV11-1,CASSLALFSGASTDTQYF,TGTGCCAGCAGCTTAGCGCTATTTAGCGGGGCTAGCACAGATACGCAGTATTTT
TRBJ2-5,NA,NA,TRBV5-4,CASSYDRSETQYF,TGTGCCAGCAGCTATGACCGCTCGGAGACCCAGTACTTC
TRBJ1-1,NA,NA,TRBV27,CASRDLMNTEAFF,TGTGCCAGCAGAGACCTAATGAACACTGAAGCTTTCTTT
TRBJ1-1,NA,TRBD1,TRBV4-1,CASSLTTGVNTEAFF,TGCGCCAGCAGCCTAACCACAGGGGTGAACACTGAAGCTTTCTTT
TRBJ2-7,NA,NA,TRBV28,CASSFRAAYEQYF,TGTGCCAGCAGTTTCAGGGCCGCCTACGAGCAGTACTTC
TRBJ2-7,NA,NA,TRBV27,CASSRGNGQYF,TGTGCCAGCAGTAGAGGGAATGGGCAGTACTTC
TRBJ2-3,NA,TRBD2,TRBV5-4,CASSWRTSGTDTQYF,TGTGCCAGCAGCTGGCGGACTAGCGGCACAGATACGCAGTATTTT
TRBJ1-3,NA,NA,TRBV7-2,CASSRQQGLTNTIYF,TGTGCCAGCAGCCGACAACAAGGATTAACGAACACCATATATTTT
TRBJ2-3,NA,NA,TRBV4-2,CASSQDAGPDTQYF,TGTGCCAGCAGCCAAGATGCCGGGCCAGATACGCAGTATTTT
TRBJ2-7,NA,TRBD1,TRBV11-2,CASSIGQGRYEQYF,TGTGCCAGCAGCATAGGACAGGGGAGGTACGAGCAGTACTTC
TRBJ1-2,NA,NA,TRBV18,CASSPQAGLHYGYTF,TGTGCCAGCTCACCACAAGCAGGGCTCCACTATGGCTACACCTTC
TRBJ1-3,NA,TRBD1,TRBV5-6,CASSPGTGFSSGNTIYF,TGTGCCAGCAGCCCCGGGACAGGGTTTAGCTCTGGAAACACCATATATTTT
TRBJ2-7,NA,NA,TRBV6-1,CASSERGEERTQIPYEQYF,TGTGCCAGCAGTGAGAGGGGGGAGGAAAGAACCCAAATCCCCTACGAGCAGTACTTC
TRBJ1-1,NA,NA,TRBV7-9,CATQDGNTEAFF,TGTGCCACCCAGGACGGAAACACTGAAGCTTTCTTT
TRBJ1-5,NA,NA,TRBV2,CASCRDTNQPQHF,TGTGCCAGCTGCCGGGACACCAATCAGCCCCAGCATTTT
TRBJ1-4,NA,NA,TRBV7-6,CASSLRMNGEKLFF,TGTGCCAGCAGCTTAAGGATGAACGGTGAAAAACTGTTTTTT
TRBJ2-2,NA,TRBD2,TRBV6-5,CASSRRTSRTGELFF,TGTGCCAGCAGTCGCCGGACTAGCCGCACCGGGGAGCTGTTTTTT
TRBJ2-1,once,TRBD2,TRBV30,CAGQGPRGLAANEQFF,TGTGCCGGGCAGGGCCCCAGGGGACTAGCGGCCAATGAGCAGTTCTTC
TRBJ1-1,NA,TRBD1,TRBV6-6,CASSLGTANTEAFF,TGTGCCAGCAGTTTAGGGACAGCGAACACTGAAGCTTTCTTT
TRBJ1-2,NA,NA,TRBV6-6,CASSYSADVGGYTF,TGTGCCAGCAGTTACTCGGCGGACGTTGGGGGCTACACCTTC
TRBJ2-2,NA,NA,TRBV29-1,CSVEQQGLGWSGELFF,TGCAGCGTTGAGCAACAGGGCTTGGGGTGGTCCGGGGAGCTGTTTTTT
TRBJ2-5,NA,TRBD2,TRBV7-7,CASSLTIAGVETQYF,TGTGCCAGCAGTTTGACCATAGCGGGAGTAGAGACCCAGTACTTC
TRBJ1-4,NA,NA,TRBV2,CASIGQANEKLFF,TGTGCCAGCATCGGCCAGGCGAATGAAAAACTGTTTTTT
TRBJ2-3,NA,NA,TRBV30,CAWSTSPGDTQYF,TGTGCCTGGAGTACCTCCCCCGGGGATACGCAGTATTTT
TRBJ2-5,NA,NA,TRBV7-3,CASSPNGQGNQETQYF,TGTGCCAGCAGCCCTAACGGCCAGGGGAACCAAGAGACCCAGTACTTC
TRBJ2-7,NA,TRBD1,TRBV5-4,CASSLGGTGQPEQYF,TGTGCCAGCAGCTTGGGAGGGACAGGGCAGCCCGAGCAGTACTTC